The next 26 T cell receptor beta chains were all read from a single sample in a study of molecular identifiers for immune sequencing clone quantification. TCRdb passed the PCR reads through MiXCR, listing each CDR3 protein once. The repertoire consists of about 86,000 distinct CDR3 sequences, with 25% occurring once and the leading ten covering approximately 0.78%. The sample was naive CD8+ T cells from blood, with Jurkat cell RNA spiked in. Stated subset: FACS-sorted CD8+CD4-CCR7+CD45RA+ naive T cells. The receptors shown here come from a human donor in good health. Some libraries in this study had Jurkat cell RNA spiked in.

As for this clonotype: The junction departs from germline at one end; a sequencing error may be responsible. V and J are TRBV27 and TRBJ1-6, with D perhaps matching TRBD1 (6 bases). This CDR3 is built from 13 residues. Looked up from germline, CDR1 is MNHEY and CDR2 is SMNVEV (reference sequence). CDR3 residues: CASSQGWGSPPHF. As DNA, the CDR3 is TGTGCCAGCAGTCAGGGGTGGGGTTCACCCCCCCACTTT.

There are many counts of this clonotype. The rearrangement joins TRBV4-3 to TRBJ1-5, with D uncertain. V was cut by 0 bases and J by 0 bases, with 6 bases left in between. The CDR3 covers 15 residues. Germline assignment: CDR1 LGHNA and CDR2 YSLEER. The chain's CDR3 is CASSQDQASNQPQHF. The DNA for the CDR3 is TGCGCCAGCAGCCAAGATCAGGCTAGCAATCAGCCCCAGCATTTT.

This clonotype has only a few counts. The rearrangement uses TRBV5-8 and TRBJ2-5, with 9 nucleotides matching TRBD2. The CDR3 sequence is 15 residues long. Germline values: CDR1 SGHTS, CDR2 YDEGEE. With 9 bases clipped from V and 5 bases from J, the junction kept 14 bases outside the gene matches. The DNA of the CDR3 is TGTGCCATCCCCGGGGGACTAGCTTCGACCGAGACCCAGTACTTC. Translating it yields CAIPGGLASTETQYF.

To note about this clonotype: Just one base apart from a much larger clone, this may be a read error. The genes are TRBV27 and TRBJ2-5; tentatively, D is TRBD2 (7 bases). The germline gives CDR1 MNHEY, CDR2 SMNVEV (reference sequence). The CDR3 loop spans 15 amino acids. V was trimmed by 5 bases and J by 5 bases, leaving 18 bases between them. For the CDR3, the DNA is TGTGCCAGCAGTCGAAGGGGGGGAGAATTGGAGACCCAGTACTTC. This sequence encodes CASSRRGGELETQYF.

The V gene is TRBV5-3, the J gene TRBJ1-2; D may be TRBD1 (5 bases). TRBV5-3 is an ORF, with its function uncertain. V lost 8 bases to trimming and J lost 2 bases, with 28 bases between them. There are 18 residues in the CDR3. The DNA of the CDR3 is TGTGCCAGCAGCCACCGACCGGGACGCTCGGACTTCAACTATGGCTACACCTTC. Translated: CASSHRPGRSDFNYGYTF.

This chain links TRBV11-1 with TRBJ2-5, with a possible D match to TRBD2 (5 bases). The CDR3 extends over 16 amino acids. V lost 1 base and J 4 bases, leaving 16 bases between the germline ends. Looked up from germline, CDR1 is SGHAT and CDR2 is FQDESV (reference sequence). CDR3 sequence (DNA): TGTGCCAGCAGCTTAGGGGGATCGGGAAGACGAGAGACCCAGTACTTC. This encodes CASSLGGSGRRETQYF.

This clonotype was picked up a small number of times. The chain carries TRBV4-3 and TRBJ1-4, with TRBD1 identical over 10 bases. Germline assignment: CDR1 LGHNA and CDR2 YSLEER. The CDR3 length is 16 residues. V lost 5 bases to trimming and J lost 8 bases; unmatched junction nucleotides: 11. Here the CDR3 DNA reads TGCGCCAGCAGCATCGGGACAGGGGCTCTGGGGGAAAAACTGTTTTTT. It translates to CASSIGTGALGEKLFF.

This clonotype was seen at least ten times. V usage is TRBV9 and J usage is TRBJ1-5; tentative D call: TRBD1 (5 bases). V was clipped by 4 bases and J by 6 bases, with 14 bases between them. CDR1 SGDLS and CDR2 YYNGEE come from the germline V gene. The CDR3 contains 14 residues. CDR3 in amino acids: CASSPGGSGQPQHF. The CDR3 DNA is TGTGCCAGCAGCCCCGGGGGTAGCGGTCAGCCCCAGCATTTT. Full variable domain (rest looked up from reference TRBV9 and TRBJ1-5): DSGVTQTPKHLITATGQRVTLRCSPRSGDLSVYWYQQSLDQGLQFLIQYYNGEERAKGNILERFSAQQFPDLHSELNLSSLELGDSALYFCASSPGGSGQPQHFGDGTRLSIL.

In the case of this clonotype: Being one base from a much bigger clone, this may be a read error. This chain connects TRBV7-9 to TRBJ1-4; no firm D call. This CDR3 is built from 16 residues. V was cut by 3 bases and J by 8 bases, with 19 bases left in between. Germline V gene lookup returns CDR1 SEHNR and CDR2 FQNEAQ (reference sequence). CDR3 sequence reads: CASSFLLAQSVEKLFF. The CDR3 coding sequence is TGTGCCAGCAGCTTTCTCCTTGCACAGTCGGTAGAAAAACTGTTTTTT.

This clonotype was found many times. This sequence joins TRBV7-9 and TRBJ2-3; no clear D gene. The CDR3 spans 13 residues. CDR1 is SEHNR and CDR2 is FQNEAQ in the germline V gene (reference sequence). V shed 4 bases and J shed 0 bases, with 5 bases lying between them. The CDR3 spells CASSSASTDTQYF. The CDR3 DNA follows: TGTGCCAGCAGCTCAGCTAGCACAGATACGCAGTATTTT.

Turning to this clonotype: A read error is possible here, since a much larger clone lies one base away. V usage is TRBV10-2 and J usage is TRBJ1-5; D gene uncertain. This CDR3 has 14 residues. Germline CDR1 reads WSHSY; CDR2 reads SAAADI. Trimming left V 11 bases short and J 2 bases short, with 16 bases between. As DNA, the CDR3 is TGCGCCGGCGGCGGCGAAATGGGCAATCAGCCCCAGCATTTT. Its translation is CAGGGEMGNQPQHF.

This chain connects TRBV10-2 to TRBJ1-2, with D unresolved. The CDR3 sequence is 14 residues long. Per the germline V gene, CDR1 is WSHSY and CDR2 is SAAADI. V lost 7 bases to trimming and J lost 3 bases, with 15 bases between them. The CDR3 loop reads CASTLEKGHYGYTF. The CDR3 bases are TGCGCCAGCACCCTAGAAAAAGGGCACTATGGCTACACCTTC.

The chain carries TRBV7-3 and TRBJ1-6, with D perhaps TRBD1 (6 bases). Germline V gene data show CDR1 as SGHTA and CDR2 as FQGTGA. Trimming removed 4 bases at V and 8 bases at J, with 15 bases between. The CDR3 covers 15 residues. The CDR3 DNA follows: TGTGCCAGCAGCTCCACAGGGTCGGGGTATTCACCCCTCCACTTT. It codes for CASSSTGSGYSPLHF.

As to this clonotype: This may arise from a read error, as a much more abundant clone is one base away. The J gene is TRBJ1-1, the V gene TRBV5-3; D remains unclear. TRBV5-3 is flagged as an ORF with uncertain function. There are 13 residues in the CDR3. Trimming removed 8 bases from V and 4 bases from J, with 15 bases in between. The CDR3 sequence: CASIRWESTEAFF. CDR3 in DNA: TGTGCCAGTATTAGGTGGGAATCCACTGAAGCTTTCTTT.

This clonotype was counted ten times or more. The chain uses TRBV13 and TRBJ2-1, with 7 bases aligning to TRBD2. The germline V gene encodes CDR1 PRHDT and CDR2 FYEKMQ (reference sequence). This CDR3 comprises 15 residues. The V gene end was trimmed by 4 bases and the J gene end by 7 bases; junction bases not matched to a gene: 10. The CDR3 nucleotides are TGTGCCAGCAGCTACCGAAGCGGGGTCCGTAATGAGCAGTTCTTC. Translation gives CASSYRSGVRNEQFF.

Only a few counts were recorded for this clonotype. The chain combines TRBV29-1 with TRBJ1-2, with 9 bases that match TRBD1. Germline-derived CDR1 and CDR2 are SQVTM and ANQGSEA. This CDR3 comprises 15 residues. Trimming cost V 1 base and J 3 bases; bases outside gene matches: 6. The CDR3 DNA is TGCAGCGTTGAAGGACGGACAGGGGCGGACTATGGCTACACCTTC. Translation: CSVEGRTGADYGYTF.

About this clonotype itself: A single base separates this from a much larger clone, so it may be a read error. The rearrangement joins TRBV4-2 to TRBJ2-7; the match to TRBD2 covers 8 bases. Looked up from germline, CDR1 is LGHNA and CDR2 is YNFKEQ. Unmatched junction bases numbered 6, after V lost 5 bases and J lost 6 bases. The CDR3 contains 13 residues. CDR3 sequence (DNA): TGTGCCAGCAGCGTGAGCGGGAGTATCGAGCAGTACTTC. Translated, it gives CASSVSGSIEQYF.

V gene TRBV7-9 combines with J gene TRBJ2-1; 7 bases fit TRBD2. Losses at the gene ends were 7 bases for V and 4 bases for J; bases not matched to a gene: 10. Germline values: CDR1 SEHNR, CDR2 FQNEAQ (reference sequence). The CDR3 sequence is 15 residues long. The CDR3 DNA reads TGTGCCAGCACCTCCCCGCGGGAGCTGTACAATGAGCAGTTCTTC. It translates to CASTSPRELYNEQFF. The full variable domain, rest sourced from reference TRBV7-9 and TRBJ2-1, is DTGVSQNPRHKITKRGQNVTFRCDPISEHNRLYWYRQTLGQGPEFLTYFQNEAQLEKSRLLSDRFSAERPKGSFSTLEIQRTEQGDSAMYLCASTSPRELYNEQFFGPGTRLTVL.

Details on this clonotype: A much larger clone is a single base away; this may be a read error. This chain joins TRBV12-3 or TRBV12-4 and TRBJ2-1; a weak D match, TRBD2 (6 bases). This CDR3 is 14 amino acids long. Here the CDR3 reads CTSSPWTTENEQFF. CDR3 nucleotides: TGTACCAGCAGCCCGTGGACTACTGAAAATGAGCAGTTCTTC.

This clonotype was seen more than once but under ten times. The chain links TRBV20-1 to TRBJ1-5; D is undetermined. Germline values: CDR1 DFQATT, CDR2 SNEGSKA (reference sequence). The CDR3 is made up of 15 amino acids. The V gene lost 3 bases and the J gene lost 0 bases, with 12 bases spanning the gap. The CDR3 DNA reads as TGCAGTGCTAGTTGGTCAGGAGGTAGCAATCAGCCCCAGCATTTT. The encoded protein is CSASWSGGSNQPQHF.

The sample holds many counts of this clonotype. This CDR3 is CAWSNRGETQYF. CDR3 in DNA: TGTGCCTGGAGCAACAGGGGCGAGACCCAGTACTTC. The chain employs TRBV30 and TRBJ2-5; 7 bases fit TRBD1. Germline CDR1 and CDR2: GTSNPN and SVGIG (reference sequence). The V segment lost 3 bases and the J segment 5 bases; nucleotides outside the gene matches: 3. CDR3 size: 12 residues.

The chain recombines TRBV10-3 with TRBJ2-7, with D maybe TRBD2 (6 bases). This CDR3 region has 12 residues. CDR1 is ENHRY, CDR2 SYGVKD, per germline. Trimming pared 10 bases from V and 6 bases from J, leaving 16 bases between. The CDR3 region has the DNA TGTGCCAGTTCAGGGACTTCGGGCGAGCAGTACTTC. This codes for CASSGTSGEQYF.

The sample holds many counts of this clonotype. V and J are TRBV10-3 and TRBJ2-7, with 7 bases identical to TRBD1. The trim removed 6 bases at V and 0 bases at J, leaving 5 bases unmatched. CDR1 is ENHRY, CDR2 SYGVKD, per germline. The CDR3 consists of 14 residues. CDR3 protein: CAISADRFSYEQYF. In nucleotides, the CDR3 is TGTGCCATCAGCGCGGACAGGTTCTCCTACGAGCAGTACTTC.

This clonotype was seen a handful of times. The chain links TRBV6-2 or TRBV6-3 to TRBJ1-6; 9 bases align to TRBD1. V was clipped by 9 bases and J by 4 bases; unmatched bases: 10. The germline V gene has CDR1 MNHEY and CDR2 SVGEGT. CDR3 size: 16 residues. CDR3 loop: CAREQGANGYNSPLHF. In DNA, the CDR3 is TGTGCCAGGGAACAGGGGGCTAACGGATATAATTCACCCCTCCACTTT.

The sample holds a few counts of this clonotype. The CDR3 coding sequence is TGTGCCATCAGTGAGCCTACGGGGACCGCGTCTCGGGAGACCCAGTACTTC. It is translated as CAISEPTGTASRETQYF. V usage is TRBV10-3 and J usage is TRBJ2-5, with D tentatively TRBD1 or TRBD2 (5 bases each). The germline CDR1 and CDR2 sequences are ENHRY and SYGVKD. Trimming left V 2 bases short and J 5 bases short, with 21 bases between. This CDR3 spans 17 amino acids.

This clonotype was seen at least ten times. J is TRBJ2-3 and V is TRBV12-3 or TRBV12-4; D is uncertain. The ends were cut back, 0 bases at V and 2 bases at J, with 3 bases in the middle. The CDR3 has 13 residues. This chain's CDR3 is CASSLANTDTQYF. CDR3 DNA: TGTGCCAGCAGTTTAGCCAACACAGATACGCAGTATTTT.